This T cell receptor (beta chain) was found in a study of Graves' ophthalmopathy and Graves' hyperthyroidism (dated by TCRdb to between 2018 and 2020). With respect to the entire study: Hyperthyroidism was defined as stable when no progression to ophthalmopathy occurred within 18 months of follow-up. After sampling, hyperthyroidism patients received methimazole starting at 30 mg daily, and ophthalmopathy patients received high-dose intravenous methylprednisolone. In total, approximately 130 blood samples were TCR-sequenced: some 43 ophthalmopathy, under 80 hyperthyroidism and some 17 hyperthyroidism-to-ophthalmopathy patients. T-cell repertoires of thyroid tissue and blood were compared in about six hyperthyroidism patients. To tell Graves' ophthalmopathy apart from Graves' hyperthyroidism, and to predict which patients would progress to ophthalmopathy, the study relied on TCR beta repertoire signatures. The independent validation cohort included approximately 19 hyperthyroidism patients plus 17 patients who later progressed from hyperthyroidism to ophthalmopathy. To explore V-J signatures that separate ophthalmopathy from hyperthyroidism, a discovery set of approximately 100 patients was enrolled, consisting of 40 to 45 with ophthalmopathy and roughly 60 with stable hyperthyroidism. General conclusions and limits of the study: In validation, the model predicted ophthalmopathy progression with 55% to 71% sensitivity and about 73% specificity; fewer than 15 predicted patients were CT-confirmed with GO in a median of approximately six months. Among expanded thyroid clonotypes with frequency above 0.001, most also showed up in blood, which suggests that blood repertoires may reflect the thyroid immune response. In cross-validation, the 13-signature model distinguished ophthalmopathy from stable hyperthyroidism with 85% to 90% sensitivity and about 81% specificity, and in the test set the corresponding values were roughly 80% and 76%. No statistical method was used to predetermine the sample size, and group allocation was not hidden from the investigators.

TCR beta CDR3 regions were amplified from RNA transcripts for repertoire sequencing. The first round was an RT-PCR using HTBI primers with the Qiagen OneStep RT-PCR kit, and this first round was followed by a second-round multiplex PCR, then size selection and purification. The libraries underwent paired-end sequencing with 100 bp reads on an Illumina HiSeq2000. As for the authors' bioinformatics: Reads were processed with SOAPnuke, discarding reads with adapters, uncalled bases, mean Phred below 15, or no exact constant-primer or identifier match. COPE v1.2.5 was used to merge high-quality paired reads. Clonotypes were defined as unique nucleotide sequences and were aligned to IMGT TRB V, D and J references using MiTCR v1.1. Only V-J combinations with frequency above 0.0001 were analysed, covering around 99% of repertoires. A TCR clonal expansion and chaos score per V-J combination was defined as the ratio of F50 clonal expansion to chaos observed in the TCRdist matrix. Features were reduced by Welch's t-statistics and random forest to about a dozen V-J combinations, which fed a naive Bayes classifier. Thyroid-blood repertoire similarity was quantified with the Morisita-Horn index. TCRdb handled the public reads itself, with Q25 trimming in fastp and clone calling in MiXCR, and kept productive beta chains. Rows are combined by CDR3 protein, so each entry shows the most common genes and DNA. V and J calls and clone size were set by TCRdb, not the authors. This sample comprises roughly 1.1 million distinct CDR3 sequences, 35% to 40% of them detected only once. The top ten clonotypes cover over 8.5% of the sample.

This clonotype was detected ten times or more. Its antigen is currently not known. One base away there is no much larger clone; base qualities are not given. Patients with hyperthyroidism were aged 18 to 65 years, had been newly diagnosed, and had a disease duration of less than 2 months. Patients with other autoimmune diseases, uncontrolled infections, pregnancy or lactation were excluded from the study. Diagnosis relied on clinical symptoms, serum thyroxine, TRAb, thyroid ultrasound and orbital computed tomography. Trizol reagent was used to extract the total RNA, and its quality was then checked on an Agilent 2100 Bioanalyzer. Sequencing was done on a sample of peripheral blood or thyroid tissue (not recorded which). This receptor was identified in an adult man with Graves' hyperthyroidism.

The DNA is TGTGCCAGCCTTGGACAGGGAGGTACTGAAGCTTTCTTT. Its product reads: CASLGQGGTEAFF. The chain is assembled from TRBV9 and TRBJ1-1; TRBD1 fits 8 bases in the junction. CDR1 is given as SGDLS and CDR2 as YYNGEE, both from the germline V gene. The CDR3 covers 13 residues, taking in both the cysteine and the phenylalanine. The entry retains the CDR3 DNA only, 39 bases that are in frame from base 1. Relative to germline, V is missing 7 bases and J is missing 5 bases, with 7 bases of the junction outside any gene match. When the CDR3 is completed using the reference TRBV9 and TRBJ1-1 genes on either side, the full variable domain is DSGVTQTPKHLITATGQRVTLRCSPRSGDLSVYWYQQSLDQGLQFLIQYYNGEERAKGNILERFSAQQFPDLHSELNLSSLELGDSALYFCASLGQGGTEAFFGQGTRLTVV.